This record looks at one TCR beta chain sequence and its context. The CDR3 is made up of 17 amino acids. V was pared by 3 bases and J by 0 bases, with 18 bases between. CDR1 SGHDT and CDR2 YYEEEE come from the germline V gene. The data originate from a study of blood T cell repertoires in COVID-19. Study in general: Samples representing acute and convalescent COVID-19 were sourced from the United States, Italy and Spain. Sample material is recorded as cDNA or gDNA derived from T cells, B-cell-depleted T cells, or PBMCs.

In the source study's methods: Estimation of nucleated cell counts was performed using reference gene primer amplification. The repertoire was sequenced with immunoSEQ multiplex PCR; TCRdb's copy has only in-frame clones and lacks some. That table supplies the V and J calls and clone size; D and trimming were determined from the DNA. The sample contains hundreds of thousands of clones, about 86% of which appear only once. The clonotype was recovered from a woman younger than 45 who had recovered from COVID-19. The J gene is TRBJ1-1, the V gene TRBV5-6; D ambiguous. Sequenced material: peripheral blood. CDR3 residues: CASSSQRAKFMNTEAFF. As DNA, the CDR3 is TGTGCCAGCAGCTCGCAGAGGGCGAAGTTCATGAACACTGAAGCTTTCTTT.